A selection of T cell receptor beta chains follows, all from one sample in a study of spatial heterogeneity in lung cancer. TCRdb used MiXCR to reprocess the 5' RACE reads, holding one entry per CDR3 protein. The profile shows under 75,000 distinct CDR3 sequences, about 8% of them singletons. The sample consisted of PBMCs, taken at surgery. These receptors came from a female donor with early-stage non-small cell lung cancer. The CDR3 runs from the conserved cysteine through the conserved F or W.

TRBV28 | CASSVPPDGYEQYF
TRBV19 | CATSQGQGWGTEAFF
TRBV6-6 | CASSYPGQGKETQYF
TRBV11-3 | CASSPWDSQSTDTQYF
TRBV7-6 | CASSLGSLAGTEKLFF
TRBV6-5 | CASSYSSGTYNEQFF
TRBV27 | CASSFRGLGNQPQHF
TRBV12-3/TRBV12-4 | CASTGQTYEQYF
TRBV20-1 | CSASGGSNQPQHF
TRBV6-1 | CALERGDTGELFF
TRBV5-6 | CASSPRQVKGNTGELFF
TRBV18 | CASSPGGTLGTEAFF
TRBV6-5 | CASRAWGTFDINTEAFF
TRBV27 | CASSSRRTSVETQYF
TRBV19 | CASSISGTTGEQYF
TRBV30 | CAWKGLGNTIYF
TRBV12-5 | CASGFRRESTDTQYF